This T cell receptor (beta chain) comes out of a study of OX40 agonist ivuxolimab in advanced cancers. Study observations and caveats: The study observed clonal expansion of CD4+ and CD8+ blood T cells by week 6 at 0.1 to 3.0 mg/kg.

Turning to this clone: The antigen remains undetermined.

Using immunoSEQ multiplex PCR, the repertoire was profiled, and TCRdb retains in-frame clones only, with some absent. The table records some 72,000 clones, about 90% of them present only once. CDR3 length equals 12 residues. V was pared by 6 bases and J by 6 bases, with 9 bases between. CDR1 and CDR2 (germline): LNHDA, SQIVND (reference sequence). The V and J genes are TRBV19 and TRBJ2-1, with D tentatively TRBD1 or TRBD2 (5 bases each). The receptor comes from an adult with an advanced solid tumor such as melanoma, head and neck, liver or kidney cancer. The sample in question was CD4+ or CD8+ T cells sorted from blood, obtained in a trial of the OX40 agonist ivuxolimab. The CDR3 coding sequence is TGTGCCAGTAGGGGGGAAGGCAATGAGCAGTTCTTC. This encodes CASRGEGNEQFF.